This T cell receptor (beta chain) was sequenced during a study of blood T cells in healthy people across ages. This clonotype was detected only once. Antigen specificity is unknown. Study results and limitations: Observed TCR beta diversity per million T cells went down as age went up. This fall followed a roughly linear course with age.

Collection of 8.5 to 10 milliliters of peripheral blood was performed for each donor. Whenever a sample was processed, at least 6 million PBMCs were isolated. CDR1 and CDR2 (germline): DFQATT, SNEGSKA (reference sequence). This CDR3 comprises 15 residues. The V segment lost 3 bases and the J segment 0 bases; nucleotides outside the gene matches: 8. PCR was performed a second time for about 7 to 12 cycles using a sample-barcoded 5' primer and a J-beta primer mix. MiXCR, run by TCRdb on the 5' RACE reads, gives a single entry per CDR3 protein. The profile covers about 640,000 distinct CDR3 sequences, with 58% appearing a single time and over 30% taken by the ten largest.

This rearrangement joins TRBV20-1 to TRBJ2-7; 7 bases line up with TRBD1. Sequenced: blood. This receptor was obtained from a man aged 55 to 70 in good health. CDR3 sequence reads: CSASTGTESSYEQYF. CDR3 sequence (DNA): TGCAGTGCTAGCACCGGGACAGAAAGCTCCTACGAGCAGTACTTC.